A selection of T cell receptor beta chains follows, all from one sample in a study of blood T cell repertoires in COVID-19. Only in-frame clones appear in the TCRdb table, and some are missing; sequencing was by immunoSEQ multiplex PCR. Found here are some 170,000 clones, about four fifths of them singletons; the top ten hold about 8.4%. The sample consisted of peripheral blood. The receptor set was obtained from a woman in her 70s with acute or convalescent COVID-19. CDR3s leave out the opening cysteine and the closing phenylalanine or tryptophan. The D gene is left open where the match is weak.

J gene: TRBJ1-1
D gene: .
V gene: TRBV7-6
CDR3 protein: ASSLYASGYNTEAF

J gene: TRBJ2-7
D gene: .
V gene: TRBV28
CDR3 protein: ASSFRGSLGEQY

J gene: TRBJ2-3
D gene: TRBD2
V gene: TRBV5-1
CDR3 protein: ASSLASSGRQRLFGDTQY

J gene: TRBJ2-3
D gene: .
V gene: TRBV25-1
CDR3 protein: ASSEVGGRLHTQY

J gene: TRBJ1-6
D gene: TRBD1
V gene: TRBV28
CDR3 protein: ASSVTGRNSPLH

J gene: TRBJ2-3
D gene: .
V gene: TRBV6-1
CDR3 protein: ASSVLAAISTDTQY

J gene: TRBJ2-7
D gene: .
V gene: TRBV6-1
CDR3 protein: ASSEVGGLSSYEQY

J gene: TRBJ2-1
D gene: TRBD2
V gene: TRBV19
CDR3 protein: ASSPLADSYNEQF

J gene: TRBJ1-3
D gene: .
V gene: TRBV7-2
CDR3 protein: ASSLMGHSGNTIY

J gene: TRBJ2-1
D gene: TRBD2
V gene: TRBV4-1
CDR3 protein: ASSQVLAGEISYNEQF

J gene: TRBJ2-3
D gene: .
V gene: TRBV29-1
CDR3 protein: SVERDTGPDTQY

J gene: TRBJ1-1
D gene: TRBD1
V gene: TRBV7-8
CDR3 protein: ASTQTGGRNTEAF

J gene: TRBJ2-7
D gene: TRBD2
V gene: TRBV5-1
CDR3 protein: ASRVAGGTFYEQY

J gene: TRBJ1-1
D gene: .
V gene: TRBV7-2
CDR3 protein: ASSLGASTEAF

J gene: TRBJ2-5
D gene: TRBD2
V gene: TRBV27
CDR3 protein: ASSPGGVGETQY

J gene: TRBJ2-7
D gene: TRBD2
V gene: TRBV5-1
CDR3 protein: ASSLTSGRHEQY

J gene: TRBJ1-3
D gene: .
V gene: TRBV7-9
CDR3 protein: ASSPLEGNTGNTIY

J gene: TRBJ1-6
D gene: TRBD1
V gene: TRBV5-6
CDR3 protein: ASSPQGTLPPLH

J gene: TRBJ2-3
D gene: .
V gene: TRBV7-2
CDR3 protein: ASRRTWGDQSTDTQY

J gene: TRBJ1-5
D gene: .
V gene: TRBV7-2
CDR3 protein: ASSRQGRQNQPQH

J gene: TRBJ1-2
D gene: .
V gene: TRBV7-2
CDR3 protein: ASSLGQRDGYT

J gene: TRBJ2-3
D gene: TRBD2
V gene: TRBV5-1
CDR3 protein: ASSLGLAGTNADTQY